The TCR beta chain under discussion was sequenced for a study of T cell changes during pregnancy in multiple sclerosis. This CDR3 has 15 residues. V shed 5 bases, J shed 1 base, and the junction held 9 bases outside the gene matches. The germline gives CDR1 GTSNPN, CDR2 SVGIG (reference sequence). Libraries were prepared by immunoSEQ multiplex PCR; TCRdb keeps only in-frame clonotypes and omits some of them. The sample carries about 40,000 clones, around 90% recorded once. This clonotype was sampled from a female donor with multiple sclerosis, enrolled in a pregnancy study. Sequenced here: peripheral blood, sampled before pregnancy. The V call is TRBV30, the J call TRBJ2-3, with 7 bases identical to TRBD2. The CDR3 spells CAWGYRDYRTDTQYF. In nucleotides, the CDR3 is TGTGCCTGGGGCTACCGGGACTACCGCACAGATACGCAGTATTTT.